This T cell receptor (beta chain) stems from a study of siplizumab effects on memory and regulatory T cells. TCRdb's copy holds only in-frame clones and misses some; the assay was immunoSEQ multiplex PCR. Among roughly 100,000 clones, about 90% were seen once, and the ten largest hold 12%. For this clone: What it binds is unknown.

The study, taken as a whole, reports: The study found naive T cells seemingly more diverse than memory cells and seemingly major alloresponse contributors.

The TCR sequence derives from a human donor in good health. Sequencing was done on a sample of non-Treg CD4+ T cells sorted from blood.

The chain's CDR3 is CASSRDANEKLFF. CDR3 sequence (DNA): TGTGCCAGCTCACGGGACGCAAATGAAAAACTGTTTTTT. The chain uses TRBV18 and TRBJ1-4; TRBD1 is a possible D gene (5 bases). Per the germline V gene, CDR1 is KGHSH and CDR2 is LQKENI. This CDR3 has 13 residues. The V and J ends lost 4 bases and 5 bases respectively, with 8 bases between them.